The clone carrying this T cell receptor (beta chain) was counted many times. This sample was taken from a study of T-cell reconstitution after alpha-beta-depleted transplantation in children. Unique molecular identifiers were built into the TCRbeta library. TCRdb used MiXCR to reprocess the PCR reads, holding one entry per CDR3 protein. The sample includes some 5,100 distinct CDR3 sequences, around 7% of them seen just once. Sample: PBMCs, mostly from graft donor cells, taken 60 days after TCRalphabeta/CD19-depleted stem cell transplant. This receptor was taken from a boy under two years old who had a stem cell transplant for SCID, so the T cells may come from the graft donor.

The CDR3 sequence: CASSLAPRNNEKLFF. CDR3 in DNA: TGTGCCAGCAGCTTAGCCCCGCGGAATAATGAAAAACTGTTTTTT. The chain links TRBV7-2 to TRBJ1-4; no clear D gene. The germline CDR1 and CDR2 sequences are SGHTA and FQGNSA. The CDR3 consists of 15 residues. With 0 bases removed from V and 4 bases from J, the gap between germline ends came to 9 bases.